What follows are 22 T cell receptor beta chains derived from one specimen sequenced in a study of radiation and T cells in renal cell carcinoma. Measured with immunoSEQ multiplex PCR; TCRdb has only the in-frame clones, and not every one. The table has 4,700 or so clones, around three fifths seen once. Treatment given: 15 Gy SBRT to primary tumor, nephrectomy 4 weeks later. The input for sequencing was tumor tissue, taken from a patient whose treatment included radiotherapy and nephrectomy. The receptors here all came from a man aged 55 to 69 with renal cell carcinoma.

This clone is classed as medium-sized. V usage is TRBV19 and J usage is TRBJ1-5; TRBD1 might be the D (5 bases). The CDR3 loop spans 15 amino acids. The V gene lost 5 bases and the J gene lost 0 bases, with 11 bases spanning the gap. Germline V gives CDR1 LNHDA, CDR2 SQIVND (reference sequence). CDR3 in DNA: TGTGCCAGTAGTGGGACGCATAATAGCAATCAGCCCCAGCATTTT. It translates to CASSGTHNSNQPQHF. Full variable domain (rest looked up from reference TRBV19 and TRBJ1-5): DGGITQSPKYLFRKEGQNVTLSCEQNLNHDAMYWYRQDPGQGLRLIYYSQIVNDFQKGDIAEGYSVSREKKESFPLTVTSAQKNPTAFYLCASSGTHNSNQPQHFGDGTRLSIL.

The rearrangement joins TRBV27 to TRBJ2-7; TRBD2 agrees at 7 bases. Germline V gives CDR1 MNHEY, CDR2 SMNVEV (reference sequence). The junction had 14 bases not matched to a gene; V was cut back by 6 bases and J by 6 bases. The CDR3 runs to 15 residues. DNA of the CDR3: TGTGCCAGCAGCTTCGTCCGTCGGGGGGAGGTCGAGCAGTACTTC. It codes for CASSFVRRGEVEQYF.

This clone was detected a few times. V usage is TRBV25-1 and J usage is TRBJ2-7; D might be TRBD1 or TRBD2, each matching 5 bases. The CDR3 sequence is 12 residues long. Germline V gene lookup returns CDR1 MGHDK and CDR2 SYGVNS. Trimming removed 6 bases at V and 5 bases at J, with 11 bases between. Here the CDR3 reads CASRRGPNEQYF. The CDR3 DNA is TGTGCCAGCAGACGGGGCCCCAACGAGCAGTACTTC.

The chain joins TRBV23-1 to TRBJ1-5; D gene uncertain. TRBV23-1 is an open reading frame, and its role is uncertain. V gave up 4 bases and J gave up 2 bases, with 9 bases separating them. CDR3 length: 14 residues. The chain's CDR3 is CASSLVSCNQPQHF. CDR3 in DNA: TGCGCCAGCAGTCTGGTCAGTTGCAATCAGCCCCAGCATTTT.

The chain recombines TRBV7-2 with TRBJ2-5; 7 bases are a match to TRBD2. There are 15 residues in the CDR3. With V trimmed by 1 base and J by 9 bases, 11 bases remained unmatched. Germline V CDR1 and CDR2: SGHTA, FQGNSA. As DNA, the CDR3 is TGTGCCAGCAGCTTAGTTGGTGGGACTACCTCATCCCAGTACTTC. This codes for CASSLVGGTTSSQYF.

The chain couples TRBV7-6 to TRBJ2-1, with TRBD2 as a possible D gene (5 bases). The CDR3 has 16 residues. With 1 base removed from V and 2 bases from J, the gap between germline ends came to 12 bases. CDR1 SGHVS and CDR2 FNYEAQ come from the germline V gene. The CDR3 sequence is CASSLGLAFPYNEQFF. The CDR3 DNA reads TGTGCCAGCAGCTTAGGTCTAGCATTCCCCTACAATGAGCAGTTCTTC.

This chain uses TRBV6-9 with TRBJ1-1; a weak D match, TRBD1 (6 bases). V dropped 3 bases and J dropped 5 bases, with 10 bases sitting between them. The CDR3 is made up of 13 amino acids. Germline V gives CDR1 MNHGY, CDR2 SVAAGI. The CDR3 protein is CASSYKGTTEAFF. The DNA for the CDR3 is TGTGCCAGCAGTTACAAGGGGACAACTGAAGCTTTCTTT.

The rearrangement uses TRBV7-8 and TRBJ1-1; tentatively, D is TRBD1 (5 bases). V was pared by 4 bases and J by 1 base, with 7 bases between. There are 13 residues in the CDR3. Germline V gene sequence: CDR1 SGHVS, CDR2 FQNEAQ. CDR3 sequence reads: CASSSGGNTEAFF. Written as DNA, the CDR3 is TGTGCCAGCAGCTCTGGGGGGAACACTGAAGCTTTCTTT.

The V call is TRBV4-1, the J call TRBJ2-3; possible D gene TRBD2, 5 bases. Looked up from germline, CDR1 is MGHRA and CDR2 is YSYEKL. This CDR3 comprises 12 residues. Deletions cut 8 bases from V and 1 base from J, with 7 bases between. This CDR3 is CASGLRTDTQYF. The CDR3 coding sequence is TGCGCCAGCGGACTTCGCACAGATACGCAGTATTTT.

This clone came up a few times. The chain has TRBV2 and TRBJ1-1, with 8 positions matching TRBD1. This CDR3 comprises 13 residues. The germline V gene encodes CDR1 SNHLY and CDR2 FYNNEI. The trim removed 10 bases at V and 1 base at J, leaving 5 bases unmatched. CDR3 nucleotide sequence: TGTGCCACCATCGGACAGGGGAACACTGAAGCTTTCTTT. It yields the protein CATIGQGNTEAFF. Full variable domain (rest looked up from reference TRBV2 and TRBJ1-1): EPEVTQTPSHQVTQMGQEVILRCVPISNHLYFYWYRQILGQKVEFLVSFYNNEISEKSEIFDDQFSVERPDGSNFTLKIRSTKLEDSAMYFCATIGQGNTEAFFGQGTRLTVV.

This clone was found a few times. The chain is built from TRBV7-9 and TRBJ1-6; tentatively, D is TRBD1 (5 bases). CDR3 length: 16 amino acids. Germline V CDR1 and CDR2: SEHNR, FQNEAQ (reference sequence). Trimming took off 5 bases at V and 10 bases at J, with 21 bases between the two ends. The CDR3 DNA reads as TGTGCCAGCAGCCGCGGGGCATTTCTGGGTGGCTCACCCCTCCACTTT. Its protein product is CASSRGAFLGGSPLHF.

The rearrangement links TRBV29-1 to TRBJ1-2; a weak D match, TRBD1 (6 bases). Trimming stripped 7 bases from V and 7 bases from J, with 16 bases between. Germline V gene lookup returns CDR1 SQVTM and CDR2 ANQGSEA. The CDR3 is made up of 12 amino acids. The CDR3 is CSAGAGAGGYTF. DNA of the CDR3: TGCAGCGCAGGGGCAGGGGCGGGTGGCTACACCTTC.

The chain employs TRBV4-2 and TRBJ2-7; TRBD1 matches at 8 bases. Trimming cost V 5 bases and J 2 bases; bases outside gene matches: 2. The CDR3 sequence is 13 residues long. Germline V gene sequence: CDR1 LGHNA, CDR2 YNFKEQ. The CDR3 reads CASSVGQAYEQYF. Here the CDR3 DNA reads TGTGCCAGCAGCGTGGGACAGGCCTACGAGCAGTACTTC.

This chain connects TRBV7-9 to TRBJ2-7; D perhaps matches TRBD2 (5 bases). Trimming shortened V by 5 bases and J by 4 bases, and 9 bases separated the two germline ends. Looked up from germline, CDR1 is SEHNR and CDR2 is FQNEAQ (reference sequence). The CDR3 loop spans 12 amino acids. CDR3 sequence (DNA): TGTGCCAGCAGCCGAGACTATTACGAGCAGTACTTC. Protein sequence: CASSRDYYEQYF.

V gene TRBV7-3 combines with J gene TRBJ2-7; 9 bases match TRBD2. Germline CDR1 and CDR2: SGHTA and FQGTGA. J lost 0 bases, V lost 2 bases, and 2 bases had no gene match. CDR3 size: 15 residues. Here the CDR3 reads CASSLHSGGSYEQYF. CDR3 DNA: TGTGCCAGCAGCTTACATAGCGGGGGCTCCTACGAGCAGTACTTC.

The CDR3 loop is CASRRDTYSNQPQHF. CDR3 DNA sequence: TGTGCCAGCAGGCGGGACACCTATAGCAATCAGCCCCAGCATTTT. This chain uses TRBV6-5 with TRBJ1-5; possibly TRBD1 for D (6 bases). Germline V gene data show CDR1 as MNHEY and CDR2 as SVGAGI. The CDR3 totals 15 residues. Trimming removed 6 bases at V and 0 bases at J, with 12 bases between.

The chain carries TRBV5-6 and TRBJ2-6; D uncertain. Germline assignment: CDR1 SGHDT and CDR2 YYEEEE. This CDR3 contains 15 residues. V shed 0 bases and J shed 0 bases, with 4 bases lying between them. CDR3 amino acids: CASSLGVSGANVLTF. Written as DNA, the CDR3 is TGTGCCAGCAGCTTGGGGGTCTCTGGGGCCAACGTCCTGACTTTC. The complete variable domain, with remaining parts taken from reference TRBV5-6 and TRBJ2-6, reads DAGVTQSPTHLIKTRGQQVTLRCSPKSGHDTVSWYQQALGQGPQFIFQYYEEEERQRGNFPDRFSGHQFPNYSSELNVNALLLGDSALYLCASSLGVSGANVLTFGAGSRLTVL.

A few counts support this clone. V usage is TRBV6-5 and J usage is TRBJ1-1; a weak D match, TRBD1 (6 bases). From germline, CDR1 is MNHEY and CDR2 SVGAGI. Deletions cut 6 bases from V and 7 bases from J, with 15 bases between. The length of the CDR3 is 13 residues. In DNA, the CDR3 is TGTGCCAGCAGCCTGCTAGGGGGTGGTGAAGCTTTCTTT. Its translation is CASSLLGGGEAFF.

This chain uses TRBV28 with TRBJ2-7, with D perhaps assigned TRBD1 or TRBD2 (5 bases each). This CDR3 comprises 14 residues. Germline CDR1 reads MDHEN; CDR2 reads SYDVKM. Trimming removed 4 bases from V and 1 base from J, with 11 bases in between. In DNA, the CDR3 is TGTGCCAGCAGTTCCGGGACGGAATCCTACGAGCAGTACTTC. Amino acid sequence: CASSSGTESYEQYF.

As regards this clone: Sequence at one end of the junction differs from germline and may be a read error. The V and J genes are TRBV29-1 and TRBJ2-7; TRBD2 agrees at 8 bases. CDR3 length: 11 amino acids. Germline-derived CDR1 and CDR2 are SQVTM and ANQGSEA. The CDR3 nucleotides read TGCAGCGTCCGGGGGGTAGCGGGGCTAGACTTC. It yields the protein CSVRGVAGLDF.

The chain joins TRBV9 to TRBJ1-2; D may be TRBD1 (6 bases). V was trimmed by 7 bases and J by 3 bases, leaving 16 bases between them. The V gene's germline CDR1 is SGDLS and CDR2 YYNGEE. The CDR3 spans 14 residues. Here the CDR3 DNA reads TGTGCCAGCGGCAGAGACAGGTCGGACTATGGCTACACCTTC. This gives the protein CASGRDRSDYGYTF.

This clone was observed once. This chain connects TRBV7-6 to TRBJ1-1; possible D gene TRBD1, 5 bases. This CDR3 region has 14 residues. V was trimmed by 8 bases and J by 0 bases, leaving 13 bases between them. Germline V gives CDR1 SGHVS, CDR2 FNYEAQ. The CDR3 region is CASVPGYMNTEAFF. DNA for the CDR3: TGTGCCAGCGTACCAGGGTACATGAACACTGAAGCTTTCTTT.